The next 27 T cell receptor beta chains were all read from a single sample in a study of blood T cell repertoires in COVID-19. This table comes from immunoSEQ multiplex PCR, and its TCRdb copy is limited to in-frame clones, with some not included. Of roughly 380,000 clones in the sample, about 85% were seen once. The source material was peripheral blood. Receptor source: a woman between 18 and 29 years old with acute or convalescent COVID-19.

V gene TRBV5-6 combines with J gene TRBJ2-1; D gene uncertain. V was shortened by 0 bases and J by 9 bases, with 7 bases between the two germline ends. The CDR3 runs 12 residues. Per germline, CDR1 SGHDT and CDR2 YYEEEE. This CDR3 is CASSLVAVEQFF. In nucleotides, the CDR3 is TGTGCCAGCAGCTTGGTAGCAGTTGAGCAGTTCTTC.

The rearrangement uses TRBV5-3 and TRBJ2-7; no firm D call. TRBV5-3 is designated an ORF whose function remains uncertain. The CDR3 sequence is 13 residues long. Trimming pared 1 base from V and 2 bases from J, leaving 7 bases between. CDR3 protein: CARSLYEAYEQYF. DNA for the CDR3: TGTGCCAGAAGCTTGTATGAGGCCTACGAGCAGTACTTC.

The chain joins TRBV12-3 or TRBV12-4 to TRBJ1-1; the match to TRBD1 covers 9 bases. V lost 7 bases, J lost 5 bases, and 5 bases stayed unmatched. CDR3 length equals 13 residues. In DNA, the CDR3 is TGTGCCAGCAAACAGGGGGCCGGGACTGAAGCTTTCTTT. Translation: CASKQGAGTEAFF.

The chain employs TRBV18 and TRBJ1-1; TRBD1 might be the D (6 bases). Trimming pared 3 bases from V and 7 bases from J, leaving 12 bases between. The CDR3 runs to 13 residues. Looked up from germline, CDR1 is KGHSH and CDR2 is LQKENI. CDR3 DNA: TGTGCCAGCTCACCGAACAGGGACGGTGAAGCTTTCTTT. Encoded protein: CASSPNRDGEAFF.

The chain joins TRBV28 to TRBJ1-4; 7 positions match TRBD1. Trimming removed 6 bases from V and 4 bases from J; junction bases left unmatched: 2. Germline assignment: CDR1 MDHEN and CDR2 SYDVKM. This CDR3 contains 13 residues. The CDR3 loop reads CASSRDSNEKLFF. CDR3 nucleotides: TGTGCCAGCAGCCGGGACAGTAATGAAAAACTGTTTTTT.

This clone was observed a few times. The V gene is TRBV7-9, the J gene TRBJ1-5; possibly TRBD1 for D (6 bases). CDR1 and CDR2 from the germline V gene are SEHNR and FQNEAQ (reference sequence). V was pared by 4 bases and J by 1 base, with 17 bases between. The CDR3 is 17 residues long. The DNA for the CDR3 is TGTGCCAGCAGCTCCGGGACACAAAGTGGGAGCAATCAGCCCCAGCATTTT. Translating it yields CASSSGTQSGSNQPQHF.

The chain combines TRBV19 with TRBJ1-2; D gene uncertain. In germline, CDR1 is LNHDA, CDR2 SQIVND (reference sequence). The CDR3 covers 12 residues. The V end lost 9 bases, the J end lost 3 bases, and 11 bases lay between the germline ends. This CDR3 is CARTKEDYGYTF. The CDR3, as DNA: TGTGCCAGAACAAAGGAGGACTATGGCTACACCTTC.

The chain links TRBV14 to TRBJ1-6; the D is unclear. The CDR3 is made up of 13 amino acids. V gave up 5 bases and J gave up 7 bases, with 9 bases separating them. CDR1 SGHDN and CDR2 FVKESK come from the germline V gene. CDR3 region: CASSFTGNSPLHF. The CDR3 DNA reads TGTGCCAGCAGCTTTACGGGGAATTCACCCCTCCACTTT.

Here the CDR3 reads CASSFRQVEPNTEAFF. The CDR3 nucleotides read TGTGCCAGCAGCTTCCGACAGGTCGAACCGAACACTGAAGCTTTCTTT. This sequence joins TRBV7-9 and TRBJ1-1; D is perhaps TRBD1 (6 bases). Germline CDR1 and CDR2: SEHNR and FQNEAQ (reference sequence). Trimming left V 3 bases short and J 1 base short, with 15 bases between. This CDR3 is built from 16 residues.

The rearrangement uses TRBV9 and TRBJ2-1; 9 bases map to TRBD2. V shed 4 bases, J shed 5 bases, and the junction held 7 bases outside the gene matches. Germline loops: CDR1 SGDLS, CDR2 YYNGEE. The CDR3 loop spans 15 amino acids. The CDR3 nucleotides are TGTGCCAGCAGCAGGGATATAGCGGGGGACAATGAGCAGTTCTTC. This gives the protein CASSRDIAGDNEQFF.

The J gene is TRBJ1-1, the V gene TRBV6-5; 7 bases match TRBD1. The CDR3 is made up of 16 amino acids. With V trimmed by 0 bases and J by 5 bases, 9 bases remained unmatched. In germline, CDR1 is MNHEY, CDR2 SVGAGI. This CDR3 reads CASSYSTGSIATEAFF. Written as DNA, the CDR3 is TGTGCCAGCAGTTACTCGACAGGGTCCATAGCGACTGAAGCTTTCTTT.

This chain uses TRBV9 with TRBJ2-1, with 9 bases matching TRBD2. V dropped 0 bases and J dropped 0; count of bases not matched to a gene: 13. From germline, CDR1 is SGDLS and CDR2 YYNGEE. CDR3 length: 20 residues. The CDR3 here is CASSVGPKREDLSSYNEQFF. CDR3 sequence (DNA): TGTGCCAGCAGCGTAGGTCCCAAGCGGGAGGACCTTAGCTCCTACAATGAGCAGTTCTTC. Using reference TRBV9 and TRBJ2-1 for the parts outside the CDR3, the full variable domain is DSGVTQTPKHLITATGQRVTLRCSPRSGDLSVYWYQQSLDQGLQFLIQYYNGEERAKGNILERFSAQQFPDLHSELNLSSLELGDSALYFCASSVGPKREDLSSYNEQFFGPGTRLTVL.

The chain uses TRBV5-1 and TRBJ2-1; D is unresolved. The V end was cut by 9 bases, the J end by 5 bases, with 6 bases between. The CDR3 totals 10 residues. Germline values: CDR1 SGHRS, CDR2 YFSETQ. CDR3 loop: CATTDNEQFF. DNA for the CDR3: TGCGCCACCACGGACAATGAGCAGTTCTTC.

This clone was recorded once. The chain combines TRBV24-1 with TRBJ2-5, with 7 bases that match TRBD2. The trim removed 1 base at V and 3 bases at J, leaving 7 bases unmatched. The CDR3 totals 16 residues. The germline V gene encodes CDR1 KGHDR and CDR2 SFDVKD. The CDR3 nucleotides are TGTGCCACCAGTGATTTCGCTAGCGGATACAAAGAGACCCAGTACTTC. Translated: CATSDFASGYKETQYF.

In this sample, this clone turned up a few times. The chain has TRBV5-1 and TRBJ1-2; 7 nucleotides align to TRBD1. With V trimmed by 4 bases and J by 4 bases, 7 bases remained unmatched. The CDR3 consists of 14 residues. Germline CDR1 is SGHRS and CDR2 is YFSETQ. CDR3 in DNA: TGCGCCAGCAGCCCCGGAGGGGGCGGCTATGGCTACACCTTC. Translated, it gives CASSPGGGGYGYTF.

This sequence joins TRBV27 and TRBJ2-1; unclear D gene. The CDR3 extends over 17 amino acids. V lost 5 bases and J lost 0, with 17 bases in between. The V gene's germline CDR1 is MNHEY and CDR2 SMNVEV (reference sequence). This CDR3 is CASSPLSTFSSYNEQFF. DNA for the CDR3: TGTGCCAGCAGTCCTCTTAGTACCTTTAGCTCCTACAATGAGCAGTTCTTC.

This chain connects TRBV2 to TRBJ1-2; D unresolved. This CDR3 region has 13 residues. CDR1 is SNHLY and CDR2 is FYNNEI in the germline V gene. Between the trimmed V and J ends, which lost 2 bases and 14 bases, there was a span of 18 bases. In DNA, the CDR3 is TGTGCCAGCAGTGAACAGCCAACGCGCAGGACTACCTTC. Protein product: CASSEQPTRRTTF.

V is TRBV9 and J is TRBJ1-1; tentatively, D is TRBD1 (6 bases). The V gene lost 4 bases and the J gene lost 0 bases, with 37 bases spanning the gap. This CDR3 contains 23 residues. Germline CDR1 SGDLS, CDR2 YYNGEE. The CDR3 nucleotides are TGTGCCAGCAGCCCCCTAAACCCCCCCAGGGAGCCATTCGAAGGGGGAGTGAACACTGAAGCTTTCTTT. This translates into CASSPLNPPREPFEGGVNTEAFF.

V and J are TRBV2 and TRBJ2-3; 8 nucleotides align to TRBD2. Germline V gives CDR1 SNHLY, CDR2 FYNNEI. The CDR3 sequence is 13 residues long. The J segment lost 3 bases and the V segment lost 8 bases, leaving 4 bases of the junction unmatched. DNA of the CDR3: TGTGCCAGCTATAGCGGGGCAACAGATACGCAGTATTTT. Translating it yields CASYSGATDTQYF.

The chain uses TRBV19 and TRBJ1-1, with TRBD1 matching 8 bases. Trimming cost V 6 bases and J 5 bases; bases outside gene matches: 5. Germline V gene sequence: CDR1 LNHDA, CDR2 SQIVND (reference sequence). The CDR3 extends over 13 amino acids. The CDR3 loop reads CASSGQGVTEAFF. Here the CDR3 DNA reads TGTGCCAGTAGCGGACAGGGAGTTACTGAAGCTTTCTTT.

J is TRBJ1-1 and V is TRBV29-1, with D unresolved. From germline, CDR1 is SQVTM and CDR2 ANQGSEA. CDR3 length: 11 amino acids. V lost 3 bases and J 2 bases, leaving 4 bases between the germline ends. CDR3 DNA: TGCAGCGTTGACACTAACACTGAAGCTTTCTTT. Translating gives CSVDTNTEAFF.

The chain combines TRBV9 with TRBJ2-1; D is uncertain. Germline V lookup: CDR1 SGDLS, CDR2 YYNGEE. This CDR3 spans 15 amino acids. Trimming took 0 bases from V and 0 from J, leaving 7 bases between them. CDR3 DNA sequence: TGTGCCAGCAGCGTAGGGCCAGTCTCCTACAATGAGCAGTTCTTC. Translated, it gives CASSVGPVSYNEQFF.

The V gene is TRBV9, the J gene TRBJ1-1; D is perhaps TRBD1 (6 bases). The germline gives CDR1 SGDLS, CDR2 YYNGEE. The CDR3 has 14 residues. V was clipped by 4 bases and J by 4 bases, with 14 bases between them. The CDR3 here is CASSPIRGGTEAFF. CDR3 coding DNA: TGTGCCAGCAGCCCCATAAGAGGGGGCACTGAAGCTTTCTTT.

The chain is built from TRBV5-1 and TRBJ1-1, with D possibly matching TRBD1 (5 bases). This CDR3 has 14 residues. CDR1 SGHRS and CDR2 YFSETQ come from the germline V gene. With 3 bases removed from V and 5 bases from J, the gap between germline ends came to 14 bases. This CDR3 reads CASSSGLLGTEAFF. The DNA for the CDR3 is TGCGCCAGCAGCTCGGGACTGTTGGGGACTGAAGCTTTCTTT.

The V gene is TRBV6-5, the J gene TRBJ1-6; 7 positions match TRBD1. V was pared by 6 bases and J by 6 bases, with 5 bases of the junction left unmatched. The CDR3 spans 14 residues. Germline V CDR1 and CDR2: MNHEY, SVGAGI. As DNA, the CDR3 is TGTGCCAGCAGACTCCAGGGGGTTAATTCACCCCTCCACTTT. Translated: CASRLQGVNSPLHF.

This clone was detected a few times. The rearrangement joins TRBV6-5 to TRBJ1-5; D may be TRBD1 (6 bases). The CDR3 sequence is 15 residues long. V lost 8 bases and J 1 base, leaving 15 bases between the germline ends. CDR1 is MNHEY and CDR2 is SVGAGI in the germline V gene. CDR3 sequence reads: CASRRDIESNQPQHF. CDR3 nucleotides: TGTGCCAGCCGACGGGACATTGAGAGCAATCAGCCCCAGCATTTT.

The chain joins TRBV5-8 to TRBJ1-3; maybe TRBD1 (5 bases). Germline V gives CDR1 SGHTS, CDR2 YDEGEE. Trimming took off 0 bases at V and 2 bases at J, with 15 bases between the two ends. The CDR3 contains 17 residues. For the CDR3, the DNA is TGTGCCAGCAGCTTGGTTGGGGGGAGTCATCCTGGAAACACCATATATTTT. Its protein is CASSLVGGSHPGNTIYF.